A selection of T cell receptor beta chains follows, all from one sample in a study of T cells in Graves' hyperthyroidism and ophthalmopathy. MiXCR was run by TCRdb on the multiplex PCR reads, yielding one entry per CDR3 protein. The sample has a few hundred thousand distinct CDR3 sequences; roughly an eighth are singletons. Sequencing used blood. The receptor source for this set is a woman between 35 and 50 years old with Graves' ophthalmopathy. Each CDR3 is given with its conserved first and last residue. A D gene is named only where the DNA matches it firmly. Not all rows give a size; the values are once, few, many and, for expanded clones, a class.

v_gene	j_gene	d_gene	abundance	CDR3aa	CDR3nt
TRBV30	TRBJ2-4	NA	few	CAWSGDILKNIQYF	TGTGCCTGGAGTGGGGACATACTCAAAAACATTCAGTACTTC
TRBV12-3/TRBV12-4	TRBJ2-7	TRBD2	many	CASSLGLAGNGYEQYF	TGTGCCAGCAGTTTAGGACTAGCGGGGAATGGCTACGAGCAGTACTTC
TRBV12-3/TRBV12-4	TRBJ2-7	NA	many	CASSFGGGSYEQYF	TGTGCCAGCAGTTTCGGCGGGGGCAGCTACGAGCAGTACTTC
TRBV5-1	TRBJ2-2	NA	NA	CASSGGTPLGELFF	TGCGCCAGCAGCGGCGGGACCCCCCTCGGGGAGCTGTTTTTT
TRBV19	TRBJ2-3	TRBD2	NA	CASSPGTSGSSADTQYF	TGTGCCAGCAGTCCCGGGACTAGCGGGAGTAGTGCAGATACGCAGTATTTT
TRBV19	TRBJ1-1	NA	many	CASSTDRMWAFF	TGTGCCAGTAGTACCGACAGGATGTGGGCTTTCTTT
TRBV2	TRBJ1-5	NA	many	CASSERPNQPQHF	TGTGCCAGCAGTGAACGTCCCAATCAGCCCCAGCATTTT
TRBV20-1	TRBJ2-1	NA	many	CSARVVGNEQFF	TGCAGTGCTAGAGTGGTAGGGAATGAGCAGTTCTTC
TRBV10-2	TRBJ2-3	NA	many	CASKPGARTTDTQYF	TGCGCCAGCAAGCCGGGAGCACGGACCACAGATACGCAGTATTTT
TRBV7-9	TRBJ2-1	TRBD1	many	CASSLGQGFYEQFF	TGTGCCAGCAGCTTGGGACAGGGTTTCTATGAGCAGTTCTTC
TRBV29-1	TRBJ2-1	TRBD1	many	CSVRQGALDNEQFF	TGCAGCGTTCGACAGGGGGCTTTAGACAATGAGCAGTTCTTC
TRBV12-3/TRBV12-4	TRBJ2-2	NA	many	CASRPQGFGELFF	TGTGCCAGCAGGCCTCAGGGCTTCGGGGAGCTGTTTTTT
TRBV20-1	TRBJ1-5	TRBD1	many	CSAKSGGAGNQPQHF	TGCAGTGCTAAGTCAGGGGGCGCGGGCAATCAGCCCCAGCATTTT
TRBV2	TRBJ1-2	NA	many	CASKRGRGSNYGYTF	TGTGCCAGCAAGCGGGGACGCGGGTCTAACTATGGCTACACCTTC
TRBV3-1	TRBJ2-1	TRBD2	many	CASSQDPREGREQFF	TGTGCCAGCAGCCAAGATCCGCGGGAGGGCCGAGAGCAGTTCTTC
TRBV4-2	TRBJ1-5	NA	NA	CASSQVAGVPNQPQHF	TGTGCCAGCAGCCAAGTGGCAGGGGTCCCTAATCAGCCCCAGCATTTT